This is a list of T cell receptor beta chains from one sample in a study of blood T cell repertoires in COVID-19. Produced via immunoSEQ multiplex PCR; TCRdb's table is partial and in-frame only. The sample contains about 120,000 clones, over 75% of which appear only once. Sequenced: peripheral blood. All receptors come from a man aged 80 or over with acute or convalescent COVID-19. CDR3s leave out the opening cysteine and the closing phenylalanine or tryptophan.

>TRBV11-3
ASSFRGQGPTEAF
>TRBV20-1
SAYKGEQY
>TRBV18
ASSNGQGAHTGELF
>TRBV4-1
ASSPVPGQGAHTEAF
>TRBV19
ASSGINQPQH
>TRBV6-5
ASSSGTNNEQF
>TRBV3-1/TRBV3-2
ASSRAGGPGNEQF
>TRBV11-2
ASSPRTASEQY
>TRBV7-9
ASSLVASGLWGNEQF
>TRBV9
ASSVEGQGRDTIY